What follows is one T cell receptor (beta chain) and its context. The sample comes from a study of blood T cell repertoires in COVID-19. Looking at the study overall: Acute and convalescent COVID-19 samples came from the United States, Italy and Spain. The analysed material was cDNA or gDNA that came from T cells, B-cell-depleted T cells, or PBMCs.

Participants were aged 18 to 89 years, lived in about two dozen US areas, and enrolled virtually. Germline CDR1 and CDR2: LNHDA and SQIVND (reference sequence). There are 14 residues in the CDR3. V trimming: 5 bases; J trimming: 4 bases; junction bases outside the gene matches: 3. TCRdb keeps only in-frame clones here, not all; method: immunoSEQ multiplex PCR. The sample records approximately 360,000 clones, more than 75% being singletons. The sequence derives from a woman in her thirties with acute COVID-19. Sequenced sample: PBMCs or T cells enriched from blood (not recorded which). The chain combines TRBV19 with TRBJ1-5; TRBD1 matches 9 bases. The CDR3 DNA is TGTGCCAGTAGTCACAGGGGGCGAAATCAGCCCCAGCATTTT. Translating gives CASSHRGRNQPQHF.